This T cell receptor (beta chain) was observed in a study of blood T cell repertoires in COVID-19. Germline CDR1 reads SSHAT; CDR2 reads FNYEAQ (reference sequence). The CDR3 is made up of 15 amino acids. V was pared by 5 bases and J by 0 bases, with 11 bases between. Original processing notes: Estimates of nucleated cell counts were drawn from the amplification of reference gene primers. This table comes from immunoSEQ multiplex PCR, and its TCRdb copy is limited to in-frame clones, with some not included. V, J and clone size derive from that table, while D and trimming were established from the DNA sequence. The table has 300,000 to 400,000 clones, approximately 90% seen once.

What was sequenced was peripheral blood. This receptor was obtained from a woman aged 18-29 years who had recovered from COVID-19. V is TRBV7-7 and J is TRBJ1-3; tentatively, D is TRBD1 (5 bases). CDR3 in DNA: TGTGCCAGCAGCCCCACCGGGGGCTCTGGAAACACCATATATTTT. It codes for CASSPTGGSGNTIYF.